The 32 T cell receptor beta chains listed next were all sequenced from one sample in a study of shared clonotypes between healthy human individuals. Clones were sequenced by immunoSEQ multiplex PCR, and TCRdb holds only the in-frame ones, with some missing. The repertoire holds 1 million to 1.3 million clones, around 78% seen once, with 0.5% to 0.65% in the top ten. Sequencing input: memory CD4+ T cells from PBMCs. The subset: CD45RA-negative fraction. These receptors were obtained from a man between 18 and 35 years old in good health. Some clones in this sample may be carry-over from other donors' samples.

V usage is TRBV7-2 and J usage is TRBJ2-5; unclear D gene. The V gene's germline CDR1 is SGHTA and CDR2 FQGNSA. V was pared by 1 base and J by 6 bases, with 3 bases between. The CDR3 has 11 residues. CDR3 DNA: TGTGCCAGCAGCTTAGTTCAGACCCAGTACTTC. As protein: CASSLVQTQYF. Full variable domain (rest looked up from reference TRBV7-2 and TRBJ2-5): GAGVSQSPSNKVTEKGKDVELRCDPISGHTALYWYRQSLGQGLEFLIYFQGNSAPDKSGLPSDRFSAERTGGSVSTLTIQRTQQEDSAVYLCASSLVQTQYFGPGTRLLVL.

With respect to this clone: The sample contains more than one DNA sequence encoding this CDR3. The rearrangement links TRBV28 to TRBJ1-4; D may be TRBD1 (6 bases). From germline, CDR1 is MDHEN and CDR2 SYDVKM. This CDR3 contains 15 residues. V was shortened by 2 bases and J by 2 bases, with 9 bases between the two germline ends. The CDR3 region has the DNA TGTGCCAGCAGTTTAGCAGGGGCCACTAATGAAAAACTGTTTTTT. It translates to CASSLAGATNEKLFF.

This clone was counted once. CDR3 amino acids: CSVEIWGGEQYF. The CDR3, as DNA: TGCAGCGTTGAAATTTGGGGCGGCGAGCAGTACTTC. The chain carries TRBV29-1 and TRBJ2-7; weak D call: TRBD1 (5 bases). The germline V gene has CDR1 SQVTM and CDR2 ANQGSEA. V was cut by 2 bases and J by 6 bases, with 11 bases left in between. This CDR3 is 12 amino acids long.

V and J are TRBV5-6 and TRBJ2-1, with 8 positions matching TRBD2. CDR1 and CDR2 from the germline V gene are SGHDT and YYEEEE. The CDR3 is 16 amino acids. The V segment lost 3 bases and the J segment 3 bases; nucleotides outside the gene matches: 8. In DNA form, the CDR3 reads TGTGCCAGCAGCTCGTACGCGGGGGGCCTCTACAATGAGCAGTTCTTC. Translating it yields CASSSYAGGLYNEQFF. Combining the CDR3 with reference TRBV5-6 and TRBJ2-1 gives the whole variable domain DAGVTQSPTHLIKTRGQQVTLRCSPKSGHDTVSWYQQALGQGPQFIFQYYEEEERQRGNFPDRFSGHQFPNYSSELNVNALLLGDSALYLCASSSYAGGLYNEQFFGPGTRLTVL.

CDR3 sequence: CASSYNGQWGNGYTF. For the CDR3, the DNA is TGTGCCAGCAGTTACAACGGACAGTGGGGGAACGGCTACACCTTC. The chain combines TRBV6-5 with TRBJ1-2; D is perhaps TRBD1 (6 bases). The CDR3 loop spans 15 amino acids. CDR1 and CDR2 from the germline V gene are MNHEY and SVGAGI. V lost 2 bases and J 8 bases, leaving 18 bases between the germline ends.

In this sample, this clone turned up a few times. The chain recombines TRBV5-1 with TRBJ2-5; 7 bases match TRBD1. V dropped 2 bases and J dropped 2; count of bases not matched to a gene: 3. The CDR3 length is 14 residues. CDR1 is SGHRS and CDR2 is YFSETQ in the germline V gene. The CDR3 loop is CASSFTGQQETQYF. The CDR3 DNA follows: TGCGCCAGCAGCTTTACGGGACAGCAAGAGACCCAGTACTTC.

The chain couples TRBV29-1 to TRBJ2-1; D ambiguous. The germline V gene encodes CDR1 SQVTM and CDR2 ANQGSEA. This CDR3 is 13 amino acids long. Trimming removed 5 bases at V and 0 bases at J, with 8 bases between. Here the CDR3 DNA reads TGCAGCGTTCTCTCCCGCTCCTACAATGAGCAGTTCTTC. Its protein is CSVLSRSYNEQFF.

This clone was observed at least ten times. This CDR3 is also generated by other DNA sequences in the sample. This chain connects TRBV4-1 to TRBJ1-5; no firm D call. The CDR3 spans 14 residues. V dropped 5 bases and J dropped 5 bases, with 13 bases sitting between them. Germline assignment: CDR1 MGHRA and CDR2 YSYEKL. The CDR3 protein is CASSSSPTDQPQHF. In DNA, the CDR3 is TGCGCCAGCAGCTCATCGCCGACGGATCAGCCCCAGCATTTT.

This sequence joins TRBV27 and TRBJ2-2; 7 bases agree with TRBD1. J was trimmed by 5 bases and V by 4 bases; bases with no gene match: 7. The CDR3 extends over 15 amino acids. CDR1 and CDR2 (germline): MNHEY, SMNVEV (reference sequence). CDR3 sequence: CASSSGQARTGELFF. DNA of the CDR3: TGTGCCAGCAGTTCCGGACAGGCGAGGACCGGGGAGCTGTTTTTT.

This clone was seen just once. The genes are TRBV18 and TRBJ1-3; D not certain. V shed 3 bases and J shed 0 bases, with 9 bases lying between them. CDR3 length: 15 residues. Germline lookup yields CDR1 KGHSH and CDR2 LQKENI. The CDR3: CASSPFEGSGNTIYF. DNA for the CDR3: TGTGCCAGCTCACCTTTTGAGGGCTCTGGAAACACCATATATTTT.

This rearrangement joins TRBV5-6 to TRBJ2-5, with 8 bases matching TRBD2. V lost 1 base, J lost 1 base, and 3 bases stayed unmatched. CDR1 is SGHDT and CDR2 is YYEEEE in the germline V gene. This CDR3 contains 15 residues. CDR3 amino acids: CASSLIGRAQETQYF. The DNA of the CDR3 is TGTGCCAGCAGCTTGATCGGGAGGGCCCAAGAGACCCAGTACTTC. The variable domain in full, with the rest retrieved from reference TRBV5-6 and TRBJ2-5, is DAGVTQSPTHLIKTRGQQVTLRCSPKSGHDTVSWYQQALGQGPQFIFQYYEEEERQRGNFPDRFSGHQFPNYSSELNVNALLLGDSALYLCASSLIGRAQETQYFGPGTRLLVL.

This chain connects TRBV25-1 to TRBJ1-1, with 7 bases identical to TRBD1. The CDR3 has 17 amino acids. V lost 1 base to trimming and J lost 4 bases; unmatched junction nucleotides: 12. Germline CDR1 is MGHDK and CDR2 is SYGVNS. The CDR3 reads CASSEFKGGAGSTEAFF. The DNA for the CDR3 is TGTGCCAGCAGTGAATTTAAAGGGGGCGCTGGGAGCACTGAAGCTTTCTTT.

The table lists this clone with a count of one. The gene calls are TRBV5-1 and TRBJ1-5, with 7 bases lining up with TRBD1. The CDR3 is made up of 15 amino acids. Germline V gene sequence: CDR1 SGHRS, CDR2 YFSETQ. V trimming: 2 bases; J trimming: 1 base; junction bases outside the gene matches: 3. CDR3 loop: CASSFQGESNQPQHF. CDR3 bases: TGCGCCAGCAGCTTTCAGGGGGAAAGCAATCAGCCCCAGCATTTT.

As concerns this clone: It is likely a read error: a sequence one base away is far more abundant. The same CDR3 arises from other DNA sequences in this sample as well. This chain uses TRBV29-1 with TRBJ1-5, with a weak D call TRBD1 (5 bases). The CDR3 is made up of 13 amino acids. CDR1 and CDR2 (germline): SQVTM, ANQGSEA. CDR3 in amino acids: CSVSGTANQPQHF. The CDR3, as DNA: TGCAGCGTTAGTGGGACCGCAAATCAGCCCCAGCACTTT.

The chain uses TRBV30 and TRBJ1-2, with a possible D match to TRBD1 (6 bases). Germline V gives CDR1 GTSNPN, CDR2 SVGIG (reference sequence). CDR3 length: 13 amino acids. The germline V and J ends were trimmed by 2 bases and 4 bases, with 11 bases remaining between them. CDR3: CAWSKGQRYGYTF. The CDR3 bases are TGTGCCTGGAGTAAAGGACAGCGCTATGGCTACACCTTC.

V usage is TRBV6-1 and J usage is TRBJ2-3; TRBD1 might be the D (6 bases). V gave up 4 bases and J gave up 3 bases, with 17 bases separating them. Looked up from germline, CDR1 is MNHNS and CDR2 is SASEGT. There are 16 residues in the CDR3. CDR3 residues: CASSGFKGERTDTQYF. The CDR3 nucleotides are TGTGCCAGCAGTGGGTTTAAGGGGGAGAGGACAGATACGCAGTATTTT.

Concerning this clone: This CDR3 is also generated by other DNA sequences in the sample. V usage is TRBV19 and J usage is TRBJ1-2; D possibly corresponds to TRBD1 (5 bases). Trimming cost V 5 bases and J 5 bases, with 9 bases left between them. Germline CDR1 is LNHDA and CDR2 is SQIVND (reference sequence). The CDR3 consists of 12 residues. CDR3 DNA sequence: TGTGCCAGTAGTTTGGGACGGTATGGCTACACCTTC. This sequence encodes CASSLGRYGYTF.

This clone was counted between two and nine times. This chain links TRBV5-6 with TRBJ2-3; 7 positions match TRBD1. Trimming removed 4 bases from V and 0 bases from J; junction bases left unmatched: 5. The V gene's germline CDR1 is SGHDT and CDR2 YYEEEE. This CDR3 region has 15 residues. The CDR3 here is CASSPRGQSTDTQYF. The CDR3 DNA reads as TGTGCCAGCAGCCCCAGGGGACAGAGCACAGATACGCAGTATTTT.

This clone was seen a few times. This chain joins TRBV18 and TRBJ1-5; D remains ambiguous. CDR1 is KGHSH and CDR2 is LQKENI in the germline V gene. V was trimmed by 2 bases and J by 2 bases, leaving 7 bases between them. The CDR3 has 14 residues. In DNA, the CDR3 is TGTGCCAGCTCACCAGGGGAAGGCAATCAGCCCCAGCATTTT. It yields the protein CASSPGEGNQPQHF. Drawing the rest from reference TRBV18 and TRBJ1-5, the complete variable domain is NAGVMQNPRHLVRRRGQEARLRCSPMKGHSHVYWYRQLPEEGLKFMVYLQKENIIDESGMPKERFSAEFPKEGPSILRIQQVVRGDSAAYFCASSPGEGNQPQHFGDGTRLSIL.

V and J are TRBV19 and TRBJ1-5, with D unclear. Per germline, CDR1 LNHDA and CDR2 SQIVND (reference sequence). Trimming took 7 bases from V and 0 from J, leaving 7 bases between them. CDR3 length: 13 amino acids. CDR3 sequence: CASNWNSNQPQHF. The CDR3 nucleotides are TGTGCCAGTAATTGGAATAGCAATCAGCCCCAGCATTTT. Full variable domain (missing parts from reference TRBV19 and TRBJ1-5): DGGITQSPKYLFRKEGQNVTLSCEQNLNHDAMYWYRQDPGQGLRLIYYSQIVNDFQKGDIAEGYSVSREKKESFPLTVTSAQKNPTAFYLCASNWNSNQPQHFGDGTRLSIL.

This rearrangement joins TRBV6-1 to TRBJ2-1; 13 bases are shared with TRBD2. Trimming cost V 11 bases and J 8 bases; bases outside gene matches: 9. From germline, CDR1 is MNHNS and CDR2 SASEGT. The CDR3 spans 14 residues. CDR3 nucleotides: TGTGCCGGAGGACTAGCGGGAGCAACCGATGAGCAGTTCTTC. Amino acids: CAGGLAGATDEQFF.

This clone was recorded at least ten times. The gene calls are TRBV11-2 and TRBJ1-1, with TRBD1 identical over 8 bases. CDR3 size: 17 residues. Germline V gives CDR1 SGHAT, CDR2 FQNNGV. The J segment lost 3 bases and the V segment lost 7 bases, leaving 16 bases of the junction unmatched. The CDR3 DNA follows: TGTGCCAGCATCTCTCTTAAGGGTCCGACAGGGGACACTGAAGCTTTCTTT. Its translation is CASISLKGPTGDTEAFF. Based on the CDR3 plus reference TRBV11-2 and TRBJ1-1, the full variable domain is EAGVAQSPRYKIIEKRQSVAFWCNPISGHATLYWYQQILGQGPKLLIQFQNNGVVDDSQLPKDRFSAERLKGVDSTLKIQPAKLEDSAVYLCASISLKGPTGDTEAFFGQGTRLTVV.

The chain carries TRBV5-1 and TRBJ2-3; TRBD2 is a possible D gene (6 bases). This CDR3 comprises 17 residues. V gave up 4 bases and J gave up 0 bases, with 18 bases separating them. Germline CDR1 and CDR2: SGHRS and YFSETQ. The CDR3 sequence is CASSDYGGTISTDTQYF. The CDR3 nucleotides are TGCGCCAGCAGCGACTATGGCGGGACCATCAGCACAGATACGCAGTATTTT.

The gene calls are TRBV18 and TRBJ1-2; no firm D call. This CDR3 region has 13 residues. The V end lost 4 bases, the J end lost 1 base, and 7 bases lay between the germline ends. The V gene's germline CDR1 is KGHSH and CDR2 LQKENI. The CDR3 sequence: CASSHDHNYGYTF. CDR3 nucleotides: TGTGCCAGCTCACACGACCATAACTATGGCTACACCTTC.

V usage is TRBV15 and J usage is TRBJ2-3; D gene ambiguous. This CDR3 is built from 11 residues. The germline gives CDR1 LNHNV, CDR2 YYDKDF (reference sequence). With 8 bases removed from V and 0 bases from J, the gap between germline ends came to 3 bases. The CDR3 region is CATGSTDTQYF. Here the CDR3 DNA reads TGTGCCACCGGGAGCACAGATACGCAGTATTTT.

The rearrangement joins TRBV11-1 to TRBJ2-7, with D possibly matching TRBD1 (6 bases). The CDR3 extends over 15 amino acids. CDR1 SGHAT and CDR2 FQDESV come from the germline V gene (reference sequence). Trimming took 6 bases from V and 0 from J, leaving 15 bases between them. CDR3 sequence reads: CASSRNPDSSYEQYF. The CDR3 DNA reads as TGTGCCAGCAGTCGCAACCCGGACAGCTCCTACGAGCAGTACTTC.

V and J are TRBV6-6 and TRBJ2-1, with 12 bases fitting TRBD2. Germline CDR1 is MNHNY and CDR2 is SVGAGI (reference sequence). V lost 7 bases to trimming and J lost 6 bases; unmatched junction nucleotides: 7. CDR3 length: 15 amino acids. The CDR3 DNA reads as TGTGCCAGCACCCCCGGACTAGCGGGGACCAATGAGCAGTTCTTC. It codes for CASTPGLAGTNEQFF.

This sequence joins TRBV29-1 and TRBJ1-3, with no clear D. In germline, CDR1 is SQVTM, CDR2 ANQGSEA. The CDR3 contains 14 residues. The germline V and J ends were trimmed by 3 bases and 0 bases, with 9 bases remaining between them. The CDR3 reads CSVDQLGSGNTIYF. CDR3 in DNA: TGCAGCGTTGACCAGCTGGGCTCTGGAAACACCATATATTTT.

V gene TRBV28 combines with J gene TRBJ2-7, with TRBD2 matching 8 bases. The CDR3 loop spans 16 amino acids. Germline assignment: CDR1 MDHEN and CDR2 SYDVKM. The V segment lost 6 bases and the J segment 0 bases; nucleotides outside the gene matches: 10. The CDR3 protein is CASSLTASGSSYEQYF. CDR3 sequence (DNA): TGTGCCAGCAGCCTCACCGCCAGCGGGAGCTCCTACGAGCAGTACTTC.

Only one count was recorded for this clone. The chain combines TRBV28 with TRBJ2-5; 7 nucleotides agree with TRBD1. V trimming: 6 bases; J trimming: 8 bases; junction bases outside the gene matches: 9. From germline, CDR1 is MDHEN and CDR2 SYDVKM. The CDR3 consists of 13 residues. CDR3 region: CASRWTGAYTQYF. The CDR3 DNA sequence: TGTGCCAGCAGGTGGACAGGCGCGTACACCCAGTACTTC.

With respect to this clone: The identical CDR3 is also encoded by other nucleotide sequences in the sample. The V gene is TRBV20-1, the J gene TRBJ1-1; D not resolved. The CDR3 consists of 11 residues. From germline, CDR1 is DFQATT and CDR2 SNEGSKA (reference sequence). Deletions cut 3 bases from V and 4 bases from J, with 6 bases between. The CDR3 sequence is CSARWGTEAFF. Written as DNA, the CDR3 is TGCAGTGCTAGGTGGGGCACTGAAGCTTTCTTT.

J is TRBJ1-6 and V is TRBV7-3; no firm D call. Germline V CDR1 and CDR2: SGHTA, FQGTGA. This CDR3 has 13 residues. V lost 1 base and J lost 10, with 8 bases in between. CDR3 nucleotides: TGTGCCAGCAGCTTAAATGAGAAATCACCCCTCCACTTT. Translation: CASSLNEKSPLHF.